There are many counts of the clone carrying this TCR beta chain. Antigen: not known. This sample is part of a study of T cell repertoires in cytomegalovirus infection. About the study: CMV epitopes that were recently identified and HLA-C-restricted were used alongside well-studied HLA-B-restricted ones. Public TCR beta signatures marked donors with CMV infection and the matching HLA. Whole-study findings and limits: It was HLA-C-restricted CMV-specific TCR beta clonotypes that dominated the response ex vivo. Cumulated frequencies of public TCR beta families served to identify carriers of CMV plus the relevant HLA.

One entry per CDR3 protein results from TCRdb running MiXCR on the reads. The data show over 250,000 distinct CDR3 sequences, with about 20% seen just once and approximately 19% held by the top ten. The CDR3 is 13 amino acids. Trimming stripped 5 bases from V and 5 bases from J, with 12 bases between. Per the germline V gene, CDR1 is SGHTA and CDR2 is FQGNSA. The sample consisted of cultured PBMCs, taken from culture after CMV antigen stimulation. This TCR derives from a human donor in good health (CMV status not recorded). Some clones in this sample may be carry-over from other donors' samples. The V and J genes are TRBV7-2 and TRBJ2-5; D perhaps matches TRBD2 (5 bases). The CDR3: CASSGDYLETQYF. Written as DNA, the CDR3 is TGTGCCAGCAGCGGTGACTATCTGGAGACCCAGTACTTC.